This T cell receptor beta chain was captured by sequencing in a study of PD-1 blockade in classical Hodgkin lymphoma (dated by TCRdb to about 2020). About the full investigation: Nivolumab dosing was 3 mg/kg intravenously every 2 weeks, continuing until either disease progression or unacceptable toxicity. A peripheral blood immune signature of response to PD-1 blockade in classical Hodgkin lymphoma was defined using TCR beta sequencing and CyTOF. Study-level results and caveats: The study was limited to a single clinical trial cohort, and causes of repertoire differences, possibly disease activity or prior therapy, remained undefined. CD4+ but not CD8+ TCR diversity rose significantly by C4D1 (p=0.0027 vs p=0.16), most apparent in complete responders (p=0.02). Among trial patients, those achieving complete response had baseline diversity similar to that of newly diagnosed patients, while diversity was significantly lower in partial responders and progressors. Baseline TCR diversity was reported to be lower in newly diagnosed patients than in healthy donors, and even lower in relapsed/refractory patients. Patients starting nivolumab less than 1 year after ASCT had lower diversity and were excluded from later analyses to avoid confounding by immune reconstitution.

From a lookup of the germline V gene, CDR1 and CDR2 are WSHSY and SAAADI. From cysteine to phenylalanine, the CDR3 is 11 amino acids long. Only the CDR3 region is kept as DNA, spanning 33 bases read in frame from base 1. V is clipped by 0 bases and J by 12 bases, and the sequence between their germline boundaries is 5 bases long. Genomic DNA was extracted with the Qiagen DNeasy kit from unsorted PBMCs and from negatively selected CD4+ and CD8+ fractions. TCR beta CDR3 regions were amplified by immunoSEQ multiplex PCR using primers annealing to V and J segments. A synthetic immune receptor repertoire was used to minimize amplification bias, and any residual bias was removed computationally once sequencing was done. As for the authors' bioinformatics: Repertoire diversity was quantified as the Shannon entropy index using custom Python scripts. Unsorted, CD4+ and CD8+ repertoires were examined separately, except in combined analyses, for which CD4+ and CD8+ sequences were merged in silico. A clone counted as expanded when the clone's frequency after treatment rose at least 2-fold relative to C1D1, and clones undetected at baseline were given a pseudocount of 0.5. Clones with 0 or 1 copy at C1D1 were defined as singleton clones, while clones with 2 or more copies were defined as non-singleton clones. Clones expanded in unsorted samples were assigned a CD4+, CD8+ or unknown annotation through matching of protein sequences in sorted samples from the same patient. Wilcoxon tests were applied to paired samples to test diversity changes from C1D1 to C4D1. TCRdb mirrors the immuneACCESS table, restricted to in-frame sequences. Some clones are absent from its copies; in checked studies, under half trace to an unresolved V gene, and the reason for the others is unknown. The D gene and trimming were derived from the DNA, and the V and J assignments and clone size from that table. The sample profile shows approximately 80,000 clones; roughly 90% of them were found once. Of the sample, under 25% falls within the top ten clones.

The meaning of the sample's time point label: cycle 1 day 1 (C1D1), immediately before nivolumab initiation. Relapse after autologous stem cell transplantation had occurred in all trial patients, and cohorts A, B and C were distinguished by prior brentuximab vedotin exposure. A total of 56 patients with relapsed/refractory classical Hodgkin lymphoma made up the trial cohort, and each patient's best overall response was complete response, partial response or progressive disease. Single-agent nivolumab was administered to trial patients in the multi-cohort phase II CheckMate 205 trial. An independent review committee assessed best overall response by applying the 2007 International Working Group response criteria. PBMCs from the trial were collected at three points: immediately before nivolumab initiation (C1D1), and during therapy at cycle 2 day 1 and cycle 4 day 1. After peripheral blood was drawn into 8 mL Vacutainer Cell Preparation Tubes, PBMCs were isolated by centrifugation and then cryopreserved.

This clone appeared a single time. The antigen this receptor binds is unknown. Base qualities are missing; no much larger clone stands one base away. The chain joins TRBV10-2 to TRBJ1-4, with the D gene too uncertain to name. The sequenced sample was peripheral blood mononuclear cells (PBMCs), obtained at baseline. The origin of this receptor is a human donor with classical Hodgkin lymphoma. The CDR3 loop reads CASSESSQLFF. The DNA sequence is given as TGCGCCAGCAGTGAGTCAAGCCAACTGTTTTTT.